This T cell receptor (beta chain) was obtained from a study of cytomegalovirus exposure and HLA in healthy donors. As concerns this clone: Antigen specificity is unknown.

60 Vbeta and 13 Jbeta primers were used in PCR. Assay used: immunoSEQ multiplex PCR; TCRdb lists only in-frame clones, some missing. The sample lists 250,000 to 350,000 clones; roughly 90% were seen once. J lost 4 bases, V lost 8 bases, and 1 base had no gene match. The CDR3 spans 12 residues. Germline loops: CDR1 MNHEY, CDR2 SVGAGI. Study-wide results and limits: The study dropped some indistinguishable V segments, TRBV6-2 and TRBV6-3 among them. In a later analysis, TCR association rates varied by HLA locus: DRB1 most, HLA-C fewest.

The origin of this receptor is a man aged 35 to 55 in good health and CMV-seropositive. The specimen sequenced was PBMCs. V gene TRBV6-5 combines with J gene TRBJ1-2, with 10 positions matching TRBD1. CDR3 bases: TGTGCCAGCGGGGACAGGGGCTATGGCTACACCTTC. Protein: CASGDRGYGYTF.